This TCR beta chain emerged from a study of T-cell reconstitution after alpha-beta-depleted transplantation in children. In germline, CDR1 is DFQATT, CDR2 SNEGSKA (reference sequence). The CDR3 extends over 15 amino acids. Concerning this clonotype itself: A read error may account for a junction end that differs from germline.

Preparation of the TCRbeta library was carried out with unique molecular identifiers. From the PCR reads, TCRdb called clonotypes with MiXCR, one entry per CDR3 protein. This sample has about 610,000 distinct CDR3 sequences, with under 12% found just once. The J gene is TRBJ2-1, the V gene TRBV20-1; D not certain. This specimen was PBMCs from the stem cell graft donor, taken from the stem cell graft. This TCR derives from a human donor who donated a stem cell graft to a child with acute myeloid leukemia. CDR3 coding DNA: TGCAGTGCTAGAGATGCTGAAAGCTCCTACAATAAGCAGTTCTTC. This codes for CSARDAESSYNKQFF.